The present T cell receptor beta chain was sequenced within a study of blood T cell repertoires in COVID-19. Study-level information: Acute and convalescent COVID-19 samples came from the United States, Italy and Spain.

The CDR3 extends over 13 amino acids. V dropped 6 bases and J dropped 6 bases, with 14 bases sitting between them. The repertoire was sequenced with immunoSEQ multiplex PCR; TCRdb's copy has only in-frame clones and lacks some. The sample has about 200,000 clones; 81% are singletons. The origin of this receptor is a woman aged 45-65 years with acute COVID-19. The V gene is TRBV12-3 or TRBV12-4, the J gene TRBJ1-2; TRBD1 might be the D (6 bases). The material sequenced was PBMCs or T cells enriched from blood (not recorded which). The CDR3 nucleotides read TGTGCCAGCAGCCCGGGGGGCGCGAATGGCTACACCTTC. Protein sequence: CASSPGGANGYTF.